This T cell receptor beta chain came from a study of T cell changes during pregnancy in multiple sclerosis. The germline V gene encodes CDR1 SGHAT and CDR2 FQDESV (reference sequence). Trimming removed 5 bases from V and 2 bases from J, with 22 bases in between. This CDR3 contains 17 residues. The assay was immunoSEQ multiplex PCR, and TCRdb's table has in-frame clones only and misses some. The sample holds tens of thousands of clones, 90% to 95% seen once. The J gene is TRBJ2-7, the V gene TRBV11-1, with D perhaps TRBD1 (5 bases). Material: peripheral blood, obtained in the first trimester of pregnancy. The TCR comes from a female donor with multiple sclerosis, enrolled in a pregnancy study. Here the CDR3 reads CASSLRNSRDSTYEQYF. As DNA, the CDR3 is TGTGCCAGCAGCCTGAGAAACAGCAGGGATTCAACCTACGAGCAGTACTTC. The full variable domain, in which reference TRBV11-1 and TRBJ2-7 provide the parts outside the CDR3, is EAEVAQSPRYKITEKSQAVAFWCDPISGHATLYWYRQILGQGPELLVQFQDESVVDDSQLPKDRFSAERLKGVDSTLKIQPAELGDSAMYLCASSLRNSRDSTYEQYFGPGTRLTVT.